These 3 T cell receptor beta chains originate from one sample sequenced in a study of blood T cells in healthy people across ages. A second about 6 to 12 cycle PCR used barcoded and J-beta primers. MiXCR, run by TCRdb on the 5' RACE reads, gives a single entry per CDR3 protein. The table has approximately 800,000 distinct CDR3 sequences, roughly 60% seen once. Sequenced: blood. The receptors come from a man aged 25 to 40 in good health.

This clonotype has at least ten counts. The chain carries TRBV10-3 and TRBJ2-7; TRBD1 matches 9 bases. Germline V CDR1 and CDR2: ENHRY, SYGVKD. The J segment lost 6 bases and the V segment lost 5 bases, leaving 11 bases of the junction unmatched. The CDR3 loop spans 15 amino acids. CDR3 in amino acids: CAISYSRQGEGEQYF. The CDR3 coding sequence is TGTGCCATCAGTTATAGCCGACAGGGGGAAGGCGAGCAGTACTTC.

Details on this clonotype: At one end the junction does not follow the germline gene, possibly because of a read error. The V gene is TRBV3-1, the J gene TRBJ2-4; D is perhaps TRBD2 (5 bases). The DNA end is more similar to TRBJ2-7, so the J call may be wrong. Germline V lookup: CDR1 LGHDT, CDR2 YNNKEL (reference sequence). CDR3 length: 15 amino acids. Here the CDR3 DNA reads TGTGCCAGCGGCCAAGAGGGCTTGCGGGCCTACGAGCAGTACTTC. Translated: CASGQEGLRAYEQYF.

The V call is TRBV27, the J call TRBJ1-5, with TRBD1 matching 8 bases. The CDR3 runs to 17 residues. Germline V gives CDR1 MNHEY, CDR2 SMNVEV (reference sequence). V dropped 10 bases and J dropped 0; count of bases not matched to a gene: 14. In DNA, the CDR3 is TGTGCCAATCTACCGGGACAGGACTATATTAGCAATCAGCCCCAGCATTTT. Residues: CANLPGQDYISNQPQHF.